The 23 T cell receptor beta chains presented below share a single source sample, sequenced in a study of control samples from healthy donors and cancer patients. TCRdb's table, derived via immunoSEQ multiplex PCR, lists solely in-frame clones and lacks some. The sample yields under 100,000 clones, roughly nine tenths seen once. Sequences were obtained from blood. Receptor source: a woman in her 70s in good health.

The V call is TRBV7-9, the J call TRBJ1-2; TRBD1 might be the D (5 bases). CDR3 length equals 15 residues. In germline, CDR1 is SEHNR, CDR2 FQNEAQ (reference sequence). V gave up 2 bases and J gave up 1 base, with 11 bases separating them. The chain's CDR3 is CASSLSDRFNYGYTF. In DNA, the CDR3 is TGTGCCAGCAGCTTATCCGACAGATTTAACTATGGCTACACCTTC.

The J gene is TRBJ2-5, the V gene TRBV5-1; 7 nucleotides match TRBD2. CDR3 length equals 14 residues. The V gene's germline CDR1 is SGHRS and CDR2 YFSETQ. Trimming cost V 2 bases and J 5 bases; bases outside gene matches: 6. The CDR3 nucleotides are TGCGCCAGCAGCTTAGCGGGAAGTATCGAGACCCAGTACTTC. Protein product: CASSLAGSIETQYF.

The genes are TRBV11-2 and TRBJ2-4; D remains unclear. The CDR3 runs to 13 residues. Trimming pared 1 base from V and 6 bases from J, leaving 7 bases between. Germline V gene data show CDR1 as SGHAT and CDR2 as FQNNGV. The CDR3 nucleotides read TGTGCCAGCAGCTTAGTAGCCTCAAACATTCAGTACTTC. Translation: CASSLVASNIQYF.

The rearrangement joins TRBV7-2 to TRBJ2-5; perhaps TRBD2 as D (7 bases). This CDR3 comprises 15 residues. Germline lookup yields CDR1 SGHTA and CDR2 FQGNSA. The ends were cut back, 2 bases at V and 5 bases at J, with 15 bases in the middle. CDR3 protein: CASSLWWGGLETQYF. The CDR3 nucleotides read TGTGCCAGCAGCTTATGGTGGGGGGGCCTCGAGACCCAGTACTTC. Full variable domain (outside the CDR3, taken from reference TRBV7-2 and TRBJ2-5): GAGVSQSPSNKVTEKGKDVELRCDPISGHTALYWYRQSLGQGLEFLIYFQGNSAPDKSGLPSDRFSAERTGGSVSTLTIQRTQQEDSAVYLCASSLWWGGLETQYFGPGTRLLVL.

The chain has TRBV3-1 (or the pseudogene TRBV3-2) and TRBJ1-1; TRBD1 aligns across 7 bases. V gave up 1 base and J gave up 3 bases; unmatched junction bases: 5. The CDR3 spans 15 residues. Germline values: CDR1 LGHDT, CDR2 YNNKEL (reference sequence). For the CDR3, the DNA is TGTGCCAGCAGCCAAGGCTCAGGGGGGGACACTGAAGCTTTCTTT. Translated: CASSQGSGGDTEAFF.

The genes are TRBV7-8 and TRBJ1-5; 7 nucleotides line up with TRBD1. CDR3 size: 17 residues. V lost 1 base to trimming and J lost 3 bases; unmatched junction nucleotides: 9. Germline CDR1 SGHVS, CDR2 FQNEAQ. The chain's CDR3 is CASSLEGGQAYNQPQHF. CDR3 DNA sequence: TGTGCCAGCAGCTTAGAAGGTGGACAGGCATACAATCAGCCCCAGCATTTT.

The sample holds one count of this clone. This chain connects TRBV28 to TRBJ1-4; TRBD1 aligns across 9 bases. Germline CDR1 reads MDHEN; CDR2 reads SYDVKM. The J segment lost 7 bases and the V segment lost 5 bases, leaving 5 bases of the junction unmatched. The length of the CDR3 is 14 residues. The CDR3 DNA follows: TGTGCCAGCAGTGAACAGGGGGCAAGTGAAAAACTGTTTTTT. Translation: CASSEQGASEKLFF.

The rearrangement joins TRBV30 to TRBJ1-6, with D unclear. Germline assignment: CDR1 GTSNPN and CDR2 SVGIG (reference sequence). V lost 0 bases and J lost 0, with 9 bases in between. The CDR3 runs 16 residues. In DNA, the CDR3 is TGTGCCTGGAGTGTAACCGGGGTCTCCTATAATTCACCCCTCCACTTT. Protein product: CAWSVTGVSYNSPLHF.

The gene calls are TRBV7-6 and TRBJ2-1, with D tentatively TRBD2 (5 bases). V was cut by 1 base and J by 9 bases, with 10 bases left in between. The CDR3 consists of 13 residues. Per the germline V gene, CDR1 is SGHVS and CDR2 is FNYEAQ. Here the CDR3 reads CASSLVLGGEQFF. CDR3 nucleotide sequence: TGTGCCAGCAGCTTAGTACTAGGTGGTGAGCAGTTCTTC.

The V and J genes are TRBV9 and TRBJ2-3; TRBD2 agrees at 7 bases. The CDR3 has 16 residues. Per germline, CDR1 SGDLS and CDR2 YYNGEE. V dropped 3 bases and J dropped 6; count of bases not matched to a gene: 13. The CDR3 loop reads CASSARSGLPPDTQYF. The CDR3 region has the DNA TGTGCCAGCAGCGCCCGTAGCGGGCTTCCCCCCGATACGCAGTATTTT.

The chain employs TRBV2 and TRBJ1-2, with 7 bases matching TRBD1. Germline V lookup: CDR1 SNHLY, CDR2 FYNNEI. There are 14 residues in the CDR3. Trimming removed 3 bases from V and 4 bases from J; junction bases left unmatched: 5. CDR3 sequence: CASSDTGDLYGYTF. CDR3 DNA: TGTGCCAGCAGTGACACAGGGGACCTCTATGGCTACACCTTC.

The chain recombines TRBV12-5 with TRBJ2-3; unclear D gene. CDR1 is LGHNT and CDR2 is FRNRAP in the germline V gene. This CDR3 is built from 13 residues. The ends were cut back, 1 base at V and 4 bases at J, with 6 bases in the middle. CDR3 nucleotides: TGTGCTAGTGGTTTGGGTCTCGCAGATACGCAGTATTTT. It is translated as CASGLGLADTQYF.

CDR3 nucleotide sequence: TGTGCCAGCAGCGATTACCTGGCTTCACCCCTCCACTTT. Amino acids: CASSDYLASPLHF. J is TRBJ1-6 and V is TRBV12-3 or TRBV12-4; D is unresolved. Trimming removed 6 bases at V and 9 bases at J, with 12 bases between. CDR3 size: 13 residues.

The chain has TRBV2 and TRBJ2-1; weak D call: TRBD1 (6 bases). Germline V gene data show CDR1 as SNHLY and CDR2 as FYNNEI. This CDR3 has 14 amino acids. V lost 6 bases, J lost 2 bases, and 11 bases lay in between. This CDR3 reads CASRAGATYNEQFF. In DNA form, the CDR3 reads TGTGCCAGCAGGGCAGGGGCGACCTACAATGAGCAGTTCTTC.

The chain has TRBV4-1 and TRBJ2-7; TRBD1 might be the D (5 bases). The CDR3 covers 17 residues. CDR1 MGHRA and CDR2 YSYEKL come from the germline V gene. Trimming left V 1 base short and J 3 bases short, with 19 bases between. CDR3 nucleotides: TGCGCCAGCAGCCAAGCAGACAATGGGGCCGGATTCTACGAGCAGTACTTC. This encodes CASSQADNGAGFYEQYF.

The chain is built from TRBV7-2 and TRBJ1-2; tentative D call: TRBD1 (5 bases). V shed 3 bases and J shed 4 bases, with 15 bases lying between them. Germline V gene data show CDR1 as SGHTA and CDR2 as FQGNSA. CDR3 length equals 15 residues. The CDR3 is CASSLGRGGAYGYTF. DNA for the CDR3: TGTGCCAGCAGCTTGGGGCGGGGAGGGGCCTATGGCTACACCTTC. Full variable domain (missing parts from reference TRBV7-2 and TRBJ1-2): GAGVSQSPSNKVTEKGKDVELRCDPISGHTALYWYRQSLGQGLEFLIYFQGNSAPDKSGLPSDRFSAERTGGSVSTLTIQRTQQEDSAVYLCASSLGRGGAYGYTFGSGTRLTVV.

J is TRBJ2-6 and V is TRBV5-4; D gene uncertain. CDR3 length equals 14 residues. CDR1 SGHNT and CDR2 YYREEE come from the germline V gene (reference sequence). Between the trimmed V and J ends, which lost 2 bases and 4 bases, there was a span of 7 bases. The CDR3 here is CASSFWSGANVLTF. The DNA of the CDR3 is TGTGCCAGCAGCTTCTGGTCCGGGGCCAACGTCCTGACTTTC.

The genes are TRBV5-1 and TRBJ1-5, with 9 bases identical to TRBD1. The trim removed 3 bases at V and 0 bases at J, leaving 1 base unmatched. This CDR3 region has 15 residues. Germline V gene lookup returns CDR1 SGHRS and CDR2 YFSETQ. The CDR3 protein is CASSWGQGSNQPQHF. As DNA, the CDR3 is TGCGCCAGCAGCTGGGGACAGGGTAGCAATCAGCCCCAGCATTTT.

The chain combines TRBV27 with TRBJ1-1; D ambiguous. The V gene lost 5 bases and the J gene lost 5 bases, with 12 bases spanning the gap. Germline V gives CDR1 MNHEY, CDR2 SMNVEV (reference sequence). CDR3 length equals 13 residues. The CDR3 bases are TGTGCCAGCAGTCACCGTGGTTGGACTGAAGCTTTCTTT. Protein sequence: CASSHRGWTEAFF.

As concerns this clone: This specimen includes other DNA sequences encoding the same CDR3. The chain employs TRBV5-1 and TRBJ2-2; the D is unclear. Germline-derived CDR1 and CDR2 are SGHRS and YFSETQ. V shed 0 bases and J shed 1 base, with 4 bases lying between them. This CDR3 region has 14 residues. CDR3 DNA: TGCGCCAGCAGCTTGGCCGGGAACACCGGGGAGCTGTTTTTT. Its translation is CASSLAGNTGELFF.

The gene calls are TRBV14 and TRBJ1-2; 7 bases fit TRBD1. V lost 4 bases to trimming and J lost 5 bases; unmatched junction nucleotides: 16. Looked up from germline, CDR1 is SGHDN and CDR2 is FVKESK. This CDR3 has 17 amino acids. In DNA, the CDR3 is TGTGCCAGCAGCCCCCCAGGGGGGCCTTCGGGGCGGTATGGCTACACCTTC. Residues: CASSPPGGPSGRYGYTF.

V and J are TRBV6-6 and TRBJ1-2, with D tentatively TRBD1 (5 bases). This CDR3 has 13 residues. Trimming took off 6 bases at V and 8 bases at J, with 16 bases between the two ends. Germline CDR1 reads MNHNY; CDR2 reads SVGAGI (reference sequence). CDR3 protein: CASRPGGDPGYTF. The CDR3 DNA reads as TGTGCCAGCAGGCCCGGGGGGGACCCGGGCTACACCTTC.

This sequence joins TRBV14 and TRBJ2-7, with D maybe TRBD1 (5 bases). CDR1 and CDR2 from the germline V gene are SGHDN and FVKESK. The CDR3 is 13 amino acids. V lost 4 bases, J lost 0 bases, and 7 bases lay in between. The CDR3 DNA follows: TGTGCCAGCAGCCCGGACACCTCCTACGAGCAGTACTTC. Protein sequence: CASSPDTSYEQYF. The full variable domain, in which reference TRBV14 and TRBJ2-7 provide the parts outside the CDR3, is EAGVTQFPSHSVIEKGQTVTLRCDPISGHDNLYWYRRVMGKEIKFLLHFVKESKQDESGMPNNRFLAERTGGTYSTLKVQPAELEDSGVYFCASSPDTSYEQYFGPGTRLTVT.